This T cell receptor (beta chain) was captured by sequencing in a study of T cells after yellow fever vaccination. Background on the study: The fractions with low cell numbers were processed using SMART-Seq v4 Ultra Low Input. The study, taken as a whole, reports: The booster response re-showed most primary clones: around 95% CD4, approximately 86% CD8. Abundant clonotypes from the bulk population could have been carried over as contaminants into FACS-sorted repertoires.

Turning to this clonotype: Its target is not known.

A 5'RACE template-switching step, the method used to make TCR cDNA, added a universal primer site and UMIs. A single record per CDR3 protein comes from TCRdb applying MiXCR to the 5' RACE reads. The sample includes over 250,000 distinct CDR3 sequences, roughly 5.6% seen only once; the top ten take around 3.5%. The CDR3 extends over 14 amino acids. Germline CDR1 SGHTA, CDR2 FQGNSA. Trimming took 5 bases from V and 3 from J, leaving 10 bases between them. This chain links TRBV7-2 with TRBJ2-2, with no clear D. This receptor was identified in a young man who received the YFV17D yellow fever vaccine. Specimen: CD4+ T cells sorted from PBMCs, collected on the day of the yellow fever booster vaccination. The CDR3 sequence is CASSPPKHTGELFF. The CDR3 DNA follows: TGTGCCAGCAGCCCCCCCAAGCACACCGGGGAGCTGTTTTTT.